The clone carrying this T cell receptor beta chain has a handful of counts. This entry comes from a study of regulatory T cells in long-lasting Graves disease. Time point indicated: persistent/refractory GD, antithyroid drugs over 5 years with positive TRAb. PBMC RNA was the source of the TCR library. Arm-PCR of CDR3 regions and iRepertoire HTBI primers were the basis on which TCR beta libraries were built. From the multiplex PCR reads, TCRdb called clonotypes with MiXCR, one entry per CDR3 protein. The data contain about 430,000 distinct CDR3 sequences, around 20% of them singletons. The CDR3 length is 15 residues. V was pared by 1 base and J by 5 bases, with 6 bases of the junction left unmatched. The V gene's germline CDR1 is MGHRA and CDR2 YSYEKL.

The V call is TRBV4-1, the J call TRBJ2-5; 8 positions match TRBD1. This TCR was sampled from a female donor with Graves disease. This specimen was peripheral blood mononuclear cells (PBMCs), taken when the disease was refractory, from a patient treated with antithyroid drugs. CDR3 residues: CASSQATGVGETQYF. As DNA, the CDR3 is TGCGCCAGCAGCCAAGCGACAGGGGTCGGGGAGACCCAGTACTTC.